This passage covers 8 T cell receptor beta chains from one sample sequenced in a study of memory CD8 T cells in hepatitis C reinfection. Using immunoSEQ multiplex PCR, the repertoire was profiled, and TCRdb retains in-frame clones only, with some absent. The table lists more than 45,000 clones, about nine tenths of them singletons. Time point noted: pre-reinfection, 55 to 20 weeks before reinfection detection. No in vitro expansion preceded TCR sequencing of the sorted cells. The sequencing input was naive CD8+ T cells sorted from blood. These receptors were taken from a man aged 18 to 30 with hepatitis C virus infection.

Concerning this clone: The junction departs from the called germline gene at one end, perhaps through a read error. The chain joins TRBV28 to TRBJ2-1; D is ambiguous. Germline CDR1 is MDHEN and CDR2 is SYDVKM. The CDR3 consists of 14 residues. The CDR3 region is CAGSLGRWANEQFF. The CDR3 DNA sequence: TGTGCCGGCAGTTTGGGCAGGTGGGCGAATGAGCAGTTCTTC.

CDR3 protein: CASSLGGDGYTF. The CDR3 nucleotides are TGTGCCAGCAGCTTGGGCGGGGACGGCTACACCTTC. The chain joins TRBV5-6 to TRBJ1-2; possibly TRBD1 for D (5 bases). This CDR3 has 12 amino acids. Trimming pared 0 bases from V and 8 bases from J, leaving 8 bases between. Looked up from germline, CDR1 is SGHDT and CDR2 is YYEEEE.

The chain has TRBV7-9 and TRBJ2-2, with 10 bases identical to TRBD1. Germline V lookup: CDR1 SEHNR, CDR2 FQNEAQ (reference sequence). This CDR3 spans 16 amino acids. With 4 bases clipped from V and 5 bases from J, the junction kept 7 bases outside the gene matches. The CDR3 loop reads CASSSPGTGVTGELFF. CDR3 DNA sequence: TGTGCCAGCAGCTCCCCGGGGACAGGGGTAACCGGGGAGCTGTTTTTT.

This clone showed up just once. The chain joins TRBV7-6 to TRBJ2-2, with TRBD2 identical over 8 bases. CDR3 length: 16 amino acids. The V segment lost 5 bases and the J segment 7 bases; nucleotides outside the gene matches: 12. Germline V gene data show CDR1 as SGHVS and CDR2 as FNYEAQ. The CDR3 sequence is CASSIRAPGRDGELFF. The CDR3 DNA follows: TGTGCCAGCAGCATCCGGGCCCCCGGGAGGGACGGGGAGCTGTTTTTT.

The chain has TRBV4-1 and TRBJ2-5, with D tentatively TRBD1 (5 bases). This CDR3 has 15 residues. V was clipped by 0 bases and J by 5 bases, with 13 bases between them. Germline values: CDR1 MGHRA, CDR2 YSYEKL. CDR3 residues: CASSQDGRGWETQYF. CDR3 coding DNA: TGCGCCAGCAGCCAAGATGGAAGGGGCTGGGAGACCCAGTACTTC.

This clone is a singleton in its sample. DNA for the CDR3: TGTGCCAGCAGTTTTATGGGGAGGGGTCAGCCCCAGCATTTT. Translated, it gives CASSFMGRGQPQHF. The chain joins TRBV27 to TRBJ1-5; the D gene is possibly TRBD1 (5 bases). V lost 3 bases, J lost 6 bases, and 12 bases lay in between. Germline-derived CDR1 and CDR2 are MNHEY and SMNVEV (reference sequence). The CDR3 is 14 residues long.

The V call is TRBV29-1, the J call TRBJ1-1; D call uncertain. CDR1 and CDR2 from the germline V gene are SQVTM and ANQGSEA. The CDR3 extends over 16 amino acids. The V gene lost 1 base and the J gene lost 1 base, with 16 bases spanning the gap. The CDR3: CSVEVGSAVTNTEAFF. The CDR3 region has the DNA TGCAGCGTTGAAGTCGGTTCAGCGGTTACGAACACTGAAGCTTTCTTT.

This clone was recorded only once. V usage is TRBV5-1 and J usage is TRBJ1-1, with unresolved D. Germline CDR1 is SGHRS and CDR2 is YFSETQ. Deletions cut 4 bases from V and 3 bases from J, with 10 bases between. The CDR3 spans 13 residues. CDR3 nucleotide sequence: TGCGCCAGCAGCCCCGGAGGAGACACTGAAGCTTTCTTT. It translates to CASSPGGDTEAFF.